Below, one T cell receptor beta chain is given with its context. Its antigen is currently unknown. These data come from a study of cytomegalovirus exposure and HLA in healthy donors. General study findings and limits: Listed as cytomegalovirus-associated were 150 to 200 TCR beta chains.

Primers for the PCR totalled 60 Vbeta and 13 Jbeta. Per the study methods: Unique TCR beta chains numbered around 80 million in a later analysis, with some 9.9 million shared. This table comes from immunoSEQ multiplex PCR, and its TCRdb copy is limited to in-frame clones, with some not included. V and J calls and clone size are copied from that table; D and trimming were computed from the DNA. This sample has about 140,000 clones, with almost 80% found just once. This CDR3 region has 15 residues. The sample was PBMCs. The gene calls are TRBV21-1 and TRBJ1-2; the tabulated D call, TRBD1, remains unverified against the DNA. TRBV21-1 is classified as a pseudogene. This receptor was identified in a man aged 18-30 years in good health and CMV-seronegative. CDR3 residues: CASSRGGRTSPGYTF. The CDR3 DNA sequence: TGTGCCAGCTCCAGGGGCGGCAGGACGTCCCCTGGCTACACCTTC.